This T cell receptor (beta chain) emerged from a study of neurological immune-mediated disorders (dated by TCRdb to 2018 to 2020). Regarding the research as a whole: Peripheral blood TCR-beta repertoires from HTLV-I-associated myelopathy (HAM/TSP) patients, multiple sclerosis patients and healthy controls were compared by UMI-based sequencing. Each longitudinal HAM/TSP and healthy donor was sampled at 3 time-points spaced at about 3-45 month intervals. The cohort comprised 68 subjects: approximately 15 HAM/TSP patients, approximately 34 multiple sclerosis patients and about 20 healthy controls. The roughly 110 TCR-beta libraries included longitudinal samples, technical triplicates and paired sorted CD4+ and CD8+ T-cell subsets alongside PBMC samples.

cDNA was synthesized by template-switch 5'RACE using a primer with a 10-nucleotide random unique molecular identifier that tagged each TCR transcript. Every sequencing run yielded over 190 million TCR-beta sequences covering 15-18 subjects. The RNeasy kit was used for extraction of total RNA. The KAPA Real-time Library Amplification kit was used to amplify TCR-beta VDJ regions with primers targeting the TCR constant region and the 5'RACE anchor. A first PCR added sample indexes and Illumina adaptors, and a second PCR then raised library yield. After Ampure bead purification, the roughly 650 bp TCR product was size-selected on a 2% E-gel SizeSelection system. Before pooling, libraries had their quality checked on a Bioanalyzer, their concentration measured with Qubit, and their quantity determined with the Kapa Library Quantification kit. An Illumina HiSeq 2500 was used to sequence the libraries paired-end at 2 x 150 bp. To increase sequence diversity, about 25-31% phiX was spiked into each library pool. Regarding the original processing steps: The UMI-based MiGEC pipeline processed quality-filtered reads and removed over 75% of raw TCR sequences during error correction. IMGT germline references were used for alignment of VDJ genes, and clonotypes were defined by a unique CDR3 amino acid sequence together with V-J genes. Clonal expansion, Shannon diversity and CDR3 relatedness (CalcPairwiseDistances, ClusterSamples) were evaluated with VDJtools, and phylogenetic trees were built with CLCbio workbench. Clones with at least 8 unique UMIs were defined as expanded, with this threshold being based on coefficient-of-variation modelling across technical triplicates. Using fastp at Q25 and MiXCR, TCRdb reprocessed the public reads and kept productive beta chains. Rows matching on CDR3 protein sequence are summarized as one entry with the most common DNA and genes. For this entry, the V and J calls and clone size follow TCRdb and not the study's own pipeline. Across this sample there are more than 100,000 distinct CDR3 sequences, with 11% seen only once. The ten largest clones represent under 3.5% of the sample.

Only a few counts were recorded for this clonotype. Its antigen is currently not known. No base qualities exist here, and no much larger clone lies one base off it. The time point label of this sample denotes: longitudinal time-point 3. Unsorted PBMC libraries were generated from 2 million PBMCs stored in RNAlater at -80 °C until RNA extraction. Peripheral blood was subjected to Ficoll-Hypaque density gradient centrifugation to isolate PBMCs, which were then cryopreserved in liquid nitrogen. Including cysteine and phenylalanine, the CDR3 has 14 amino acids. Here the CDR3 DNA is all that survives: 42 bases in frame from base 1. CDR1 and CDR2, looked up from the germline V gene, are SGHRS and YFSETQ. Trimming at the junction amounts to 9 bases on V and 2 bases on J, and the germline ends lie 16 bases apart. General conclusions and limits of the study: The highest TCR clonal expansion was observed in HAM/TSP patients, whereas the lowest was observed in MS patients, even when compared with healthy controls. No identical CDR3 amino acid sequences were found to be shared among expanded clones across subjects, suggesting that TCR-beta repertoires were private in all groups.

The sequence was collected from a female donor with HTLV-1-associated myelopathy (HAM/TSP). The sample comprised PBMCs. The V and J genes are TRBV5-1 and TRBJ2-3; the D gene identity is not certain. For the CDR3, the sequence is CATGVSGFTDTQYF. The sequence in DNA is TGCGCCACCGGTGTATCAGGATTCACAGATACGCAGTATTTT.